The 21 T cell receptor beta chains below were found in one sample sequenced in a study of CD8 T cells in Susac syndrome (dated 2019 in TCRdb). To prepare the library, the immunoSEQ multiplex PCR assay was applied. RNA was extracted using the RNeasy kit, and roughly 0.5 to 1 ug of the RNA was reverse transcribed with random hexamers. TCRdb reran the public reads through fastp at Q25 and MiXCR, keeping productive beta chains. Here each entry gathers all rows of one CDR3 protein and keeps the most common genes and DNA. This sample holds tens of thousands of distinct CDR3 sequences; approximately 95% were observed only once. The top ten clones comprise 0.52% of the sample. The sequenced sample consisted of CD8+ T cells from PBMCs. All receptors come from a human donor with Susac syndrome.

This chain links TRBV2 with TRBJ2-1; TRBD1 agrees at 7 bases. The germline gives CDR1 SNHLY, CDR2 FYNNEI. V trimming: 1 base; J trimming: 4 bases; junction bases outside the gene matches: 4. The CDR3 extends over 15 amino acids. CDR3 region: CASSEGQGSYNEQFF. DNA for the CDR3: TGTGCCAGCAGTGAAGGACAGGGAAGTTACAATGAGCAGTTCTTC.

This chain uses TRBV6-2 or TRBV6-3 with TRBJ2-1, with 11 bases that match TRBD2. This CDR3 is 14 amino acids long. Germline values: CDR1 MNHEY, CDR2 SVGEGT. CDR3 DNA: TGTGCAGTTAGCGGGGGGGCCCCCTACAATGAGCAGTTCTTC. Amino acid sequence: CAVSGGAPYNEQFF.

V gene TRBV7-8 combines with J gene TRBJ2-1; TRBD2 is a possible D gene (7 bases). This CDR3 contains 16 residues. The germline V gene encodes CDR1 SGHVS and CDR2 FQNEAQ. The V end was cut by 2 bases, the J end by 6 bases, with 17 bases between. The DNA of the CDR3 is TGTGCCAGCAGCTTACGCCGGGGGGCCCGGGCCAATGAGCAGTTCTTC. Its protein is CASSLRRGARANEQFF.

V gene TRBV18 combines with J gene TRBJ2-3; 7 nucleotides line up with TRBD2. The CDR3 extends over 19 amino acids. The ends lost 5 bases at V and 4 bases at J; junction bases unmatched: 21. The germline gives CDR1 KGHSH, CDR2 LQKENI. CDR3 DNA: TGTGCCAGCTCAGCCCCCGGGACTATCGACATACTCCCCGCAGATACGCAGTATTTT. Its protein product is CASSAPGTIDILPADTQYF.

This clonotype was observed a single time. The CDR3 region has the DNA TGTGCCAGCAGTTCCGGGACAGGGATCTATGGCTACACCTTC. Translation: CASSSGTGIYGYTF. V and J are TRBV5-6 and TRBJ1-2; 9 nucleotides align to TRBD1. CDR1 and CDR2 (germline): SGHDT, YYEEEE. CDR3 length: 14 amino acids. V trimming: 5 bases; J trimming: 4 bases; junction bases outside the gene matches: 6.

In DNA, the CDR3 is TGTGCCAGCGCTAGGAACAGGGATGAGCAGTACTTC. Translated: CASARNRDEQYF. The chain uses TRBV12-3 or TRBV12-4 and TRBJ2-7; a weak D match, TRBD1 (6 bases). Trimming removed 8 bases at V and 7 bases at J, with 15 bases between. The CDR3 covers 12 residues.

The rearrangement links TRBV3-1 to TRBJ1-5, with D unclear. The CDR3 sequence is 15 residues long. From germline, CDR1 is LGHDT and CDR2 YNNKEL (reference sequence). The V end lost 4 bases, the J end lost 7 bases, and 17 bases lay between the germline ends. The CDR3 loop is CASSLRTARKQPQHF. The CDR3 DNA reads TGTGCCAGCAGCCTTCGAACTGCTCGGAAGCAGCCCCAGCATTTT.

As concerns this clonotype: Because the CDR3's place on the DNA is in doubt, the DNA is left out and the CDR3 is given as listed by TCRdb. V gene TRBV4-3 combines with J gene TRBJ2-2; the tabulated D call, TRBD1, remains unverified against the DNA. The CDR3 length is 16 residues, termini included. Looked up from germline, CDR1 is LGHNA and CDR2 is YSLEER. CDR3 sequence reads: CASSRGQGMDTGSCFF.

The chain links TRBV7-8 to TRBJ1-5; tentative D call: TRBD1 (5 bases). Germline CDR1 is SGHVS and CDR2 is FQNEAQ. V was shortened by 5 bases and J by 3 bases, with 17 bases between the two germline ends. The CDR3 sequence is 16 residues long. Here the CDR3 reads CASSLNKQVFNQPQHF. The CDR3 DNA is TGTGCCAGCAGCCTAAACAAACAGGTTTTCAATCAGCCCCAGCATTTT.

The chain joins TRBV10-1 to TRBJ2-7; 10 bases agree with TRBD1. The J segment lost 5 bases and the V segment lost 3 bases, leaving 4 bases of the junction unmatched. This CDR3 spans 14 amino acids. CDR1 and CDR2 (germline): WNHNN, SYGVQD (reference sequence). The chain's CDR3 is CASSDPGQGNEQYF. The CDR3 nucleotides read TGCGCCAGCAGTGACCCGGGACAGGGGAACGAGCAGTACTTC.

This chain uses TRBV9 with TRBJ2-3; D may be TRBD1 or TRBD2 (6 bases each). Germline assignment: CDR1 SGDLS and CDR2 YYNGEE. The CDR3 is 15 residues long. V gave up 0 bases and J gave up 5 bases, with 13 bases separating them. CDR3: CASSVEGGPVDTQYF. CDR3 DNA sequence: TGTGCCAGCAGCGTAGAGGGGGGCCCTGTAGATACGCAGTATTTT.

V gene TRBV9 combines with J gene TRBJ1-1; D is unclear. Trimming shortened V by 3 bases and J by 0 bases, and 6 bases separated the two germline ends. Germline V CDR1 and CDR2: SGDLS, YYNGEE. The CDR3 totals 13 residues. CDR3 loop: CASSAYMNTEAFF. CDR3 nucleotides: TGTGCCAGCAGCGCCTACATGAACACTGAAGCTTTCTTT.

The V and J genes are TRBV7-2 and TRBJ2-7; D is possibly TRBD2 (5 bases). Trimming took 5 bases from V and 5 from J, leaving 16 bases between them. The germline V gene has CDR1 SGHTA and CDR2 FQGNSA. The CDR3 has 14 amino acids. CDR3 bases: TGTGCCAGCAGCCACACGTTGAAGAGGGACGAGCAGTACTTC. Residues: CASSHTLKRDEQYF. Full variable domain (outside the CDR3, taken from reference TRBV7-2 and TRBJ2-7): GAGVSQSPSNKVTEKGKDVELRCDPISGHTALYWYRQSLGQGLEFLIYFQGNSAPDKSGLPSDRFSAERTGGSVSTLTIQRTQQEDSAVYLCASSHTLKRDEQYFGPGTRLTVT.

This clonotype was found once. V gene TRBV7-9 combines with J gene TRBJ2-7; tentative D call: TRBD1 (5 bases). V dropped 4 bases and J dropped 3 bases, with 10 bases sitting between them. The length of the CDR3 is 13 residues. CDR1 SEHNR and CDR2 FQNEAQ come from the germline V gene (reference sequence). Here the CDR3 DNA reads TGTGCCAGCAGCTCGGACAACCTCTACGAGCAGTACTTC. The encoded protein is CASSSDNLYEQYF. Full variable domain (rest looked up from reference TRBV7-9 and TRBJ2-7): DTGVSQNPRHKITKRGQNVTFRCDPISEHNRLYWYRQTLGQGPEFLTYFQNEAQLEKSRLLSDRFSAERPKGSFSTLEIQRTEQGDSAMYLCASSSDNLYEQYFGPGTRLTVT.

This chain connects TRBV6-2 or TRBV6-3 to TRBJ1-5; 10 nucleotides line up with TRBD1. CDR3 length: 13 amino acids. The germline CDR1 and CDR2 sequences are MNHEY and SVGEGT. The ends lost 10 bases at V and 5 bases at J; junction bases unmatched: 5. The DNA for the CDR3 is TGTGCCACCGAGACAGGGGGCGATCAGCCCCAGCATTTT. It encodes CATETGGDQPQHF.

The rearrangement links TRBV6-4 to TRBJ2-3; D might be TRBD1 (5 bases). Germline V gene sequence: CDR1 MRHNA, CDR2 SNTAGT. This CDR3 region has 13 residues. The germline V and J ends were trimmed by 4 bases and 2 bases, with 7 bases remaining between them. The CDR3, as DNA: TGTGCCAGCAGTGCGGACACCACAGATACGCAGTATTTT. It translates to CASSADTTDTQYF.

The chain uses TRBV4-1 and TRBJ1-4; D unclear. The CDR3 is 13 residues long. CDR1 and CDR2 from the germline V gene are MGHRA and YSYEKL. V lost 7 bases and J lost 12, with 18 bases in between. CDR3 sequence reads: CASTLGSGRELFF. The CDR3 DNA sequence: TGCGCCAGCACTCTCGGCTCGGGGAGGGAACTGTTTTTT.

The CDR3 region is CASASQYSGGAENEQFF. In DNA form, the CDR3 reads TGCGCCAGCGCCTCGCAATATAGCGGGGGGGCAGAGAATGAGCAGTTCTTC. The chain is built from TRBV4-1 and TRBJ2-1; TRBD2 agrees at 11 bases. This CDR3 region has 17 residues. The V gene end was trimmed by 8 bases and the J gene end by 7 bases; junction bases not matched to a gene: 16. From germline, CDR1 is MGHRA and CDR2 YSYEKL.

V is TRBV7-9 and J is TRBJ2-7; D is unclear. The CDR3 has 9 amino acids. Germline CDR1 and CDR2: SEHNR and FQNEAQ (reference sequence). Trimming shortened V by 7 bases and J by 5 bases, and 3 bases separated the two germline ends. DNA of the CDR3: TGTGCCAGCAAGGACGAGCAGTACTTC. This codes for CASKDEQYF.

The chain recombines TRBV9 with TRBJ2-3, with 10 bases identical to TRBD2. The V gene's germline CDR1 is SGDLS and CDR2 YYNGEE. The CDR3 extends over 17 amino acids. J was trimmed by 4 bases and V by 4 bases; bases with no gene match: 12. The DNA of the CDR3 is TGTGCCAGCAGCCCCTCGGGGAGCGGGGGGGCGGCAGATACGCAGTATTTT. Protein sequence: CASSPSGSGGAADTQYF. Based on the CDR3 plus reference TRBV9 and TRBJ2-3, the full variable domain is DSGVTQTPKHLITATGQRVTLRCSPRSGDLSVYWYQQSLDQGLQFLIQYYNGEERAKGNILERFSAQQFPDLHSELNLSSLELGDSALYFCASSPSGSGGAADTQYFGPGTRLTVL.

In DNA form, the CDR3 reads TGTGCCAGCAGTGCACCACGGGAACGATTCTTGACCGGGGAGCTGTTTTTT. It is translated as CASSAPRERFLTGELFF. The chain employs TRBV25-1 and TRBJ2-2; D possibly corresponds to TRBD2 (5 bases). Germline-derived CDR1 and CDR2 are MGHDK and SYGVNS. Trimming shortened V by 4 bases and J by 5 bases, and 20 bases separated the two germline ends. This CDR3 is built from 17 residues.